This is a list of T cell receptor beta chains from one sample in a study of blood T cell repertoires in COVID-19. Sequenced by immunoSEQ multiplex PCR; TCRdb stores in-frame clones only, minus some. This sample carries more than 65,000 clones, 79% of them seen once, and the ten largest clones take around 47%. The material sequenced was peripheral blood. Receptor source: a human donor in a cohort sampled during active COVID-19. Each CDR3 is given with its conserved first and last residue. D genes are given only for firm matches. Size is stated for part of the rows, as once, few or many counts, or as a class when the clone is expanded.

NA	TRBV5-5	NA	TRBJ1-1	CASSWAGMGTEAFF	TGTGCCAGCAGCTGGGCAGGGATGGGAACTGAAGCTTTCTTT
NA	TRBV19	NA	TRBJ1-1	CASSTTRKGDTEAFF	TGTGCCAGTAGTACCACGCGTAAGGGGGACACTGAAGCTTTCTTT
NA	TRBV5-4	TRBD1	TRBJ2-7	CASSPGTAYEQYF	TGTGCCAGCAGCCCGGGGACAGCCTACGAGCAGTACTTC
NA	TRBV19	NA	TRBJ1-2	CASSRGAINYGYTF	TGTGCCAGTAGTCGCGGGGCGATCAACTATGGCTACACCTTC
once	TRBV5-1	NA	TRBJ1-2	CASSATGSIIYGYTF	TGCGCCAGCAGCGCAACAGGGTCAATTATCTATGGCTACACCTTC
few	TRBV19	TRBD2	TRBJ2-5	CASRLAGETQYF	TGTGCCAGTCGACTAGCGGGCGAGACCCAGTACTTC
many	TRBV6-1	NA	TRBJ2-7	CASSEYRAYEQYF	TGTGCCAGCAGTGAATACAGGGCCTACGAGCAGTACTTC
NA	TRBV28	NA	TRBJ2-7	CASSQPGQLYEQYF	TGTGCCAGCAGTCAACCGGGACAACTATACGAGCAGTACTTC
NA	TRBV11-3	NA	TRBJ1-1	CASSSQDSLEAFF	TGTGCCAGCAGCTCCCAGGACAGCCTTGAAGCTTTCTTT
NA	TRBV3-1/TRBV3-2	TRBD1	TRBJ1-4	CASSLSGTGLGKLFF	TGTGCCAGCAGCCTATCCGGGACAGGGTTGGGAAAACTGTTTTTT
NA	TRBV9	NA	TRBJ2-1	CASSVTTSGGEQFF	TGTGCCAGCAGCGTAACAACTTCTGGGGGGGAGCAGTTCTTC
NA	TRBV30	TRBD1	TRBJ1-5	CAWSKDAGQSNQPQHF	TGTGCCTGGAGTAAGGATGCGGGACAGAGCAATCAGCCCCAGCATTTT
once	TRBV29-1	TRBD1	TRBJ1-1	CSGTGGVGTEAFF	TGCAGCGGAACAGGGGGCGTTGGCACTGAAGCTTTCTTT
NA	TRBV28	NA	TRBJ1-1	CASIGIGVANTEAFF	TGTGCCAGCATAGGGATCGGGGTGGCGAACACTGAAGCTTTCTTT
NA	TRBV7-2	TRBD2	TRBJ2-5	CASSTWTSLQETQYF	TGTGCCAGCAGCACGTGGACTAGCCTCCAAGAGACCCAGTACTTC
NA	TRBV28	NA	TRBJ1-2	CASSPGGEGYGYTF	TGTGCCAGCAGCCCGGGGGGGGAGGGCTATGGCTACACCTTC
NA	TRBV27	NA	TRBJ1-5	CASSLGGSRQPQHF	TGTGCCAGCAGTTTGGGGGGTTCGCGGCAGCCCCAGCATTTT
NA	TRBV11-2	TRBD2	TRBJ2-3	CASSLAGGKADTQYF	TGTGCCAGCAGCCTAGCGGGGGGGAAGGCAGATACGCAGTATTTT
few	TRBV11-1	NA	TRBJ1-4	CASSVDEGEKLFF	TGTGCCAGCAGCGTGGACGAGGGAGAAAAACTGTTTTTT
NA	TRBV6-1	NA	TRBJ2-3	CASSEQGTDTQYF	TGTGCCAGCAGTGAACAGGGCACAGATACGCAGTATTTT
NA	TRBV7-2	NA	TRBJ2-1	CASSLGFDEQFF	TGTGCCAGCAGCTTAGGTTTCGATGAGCAGTTCTTC
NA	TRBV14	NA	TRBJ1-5	CASSQERCSGQPTSNQPQHF	TGTGCCAGCAGCCAAGAAAGGTGTTCGGGACAACCTACTAGCAATCAGCCCCAGCATTTT
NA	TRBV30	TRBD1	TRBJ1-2	CAWSFGQGGGYTF	TGTGCCTGGAGTTTTGGACAGGGTGGTGGCTACACCTTC
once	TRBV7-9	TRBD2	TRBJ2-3	CASSPRPAGGSDTQYF	TGTGCCAGCAGCCCGCGTCCAGCGGGGGGGTCAGATACGCAGTATTTT
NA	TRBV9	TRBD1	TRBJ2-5	CASSVGTGGAQETQYF	TGTGCCAGCAGCGTTGGGACAGGGGGCGCTCAAGAGACCCAGTACTTC
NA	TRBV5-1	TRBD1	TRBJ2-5	CASSGGTGGEETQYF	TGCGCCAGCAGCGGCGGGACAGGGGGCGAGGAGACCCAGTACTTC
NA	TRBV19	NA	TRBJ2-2	CASRPLGVADPNTGELFF	TGTGCCAGTAGACCCCTAGGGGTAGCGGATCCGAACACCGGGGAGCTGTTTTTT
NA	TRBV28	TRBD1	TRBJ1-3	CASRGTGLKSGNTIYF	TGTGCCAGCAGGGGGACAGGGTTAAAATCTGGAAACACCATATATTTT